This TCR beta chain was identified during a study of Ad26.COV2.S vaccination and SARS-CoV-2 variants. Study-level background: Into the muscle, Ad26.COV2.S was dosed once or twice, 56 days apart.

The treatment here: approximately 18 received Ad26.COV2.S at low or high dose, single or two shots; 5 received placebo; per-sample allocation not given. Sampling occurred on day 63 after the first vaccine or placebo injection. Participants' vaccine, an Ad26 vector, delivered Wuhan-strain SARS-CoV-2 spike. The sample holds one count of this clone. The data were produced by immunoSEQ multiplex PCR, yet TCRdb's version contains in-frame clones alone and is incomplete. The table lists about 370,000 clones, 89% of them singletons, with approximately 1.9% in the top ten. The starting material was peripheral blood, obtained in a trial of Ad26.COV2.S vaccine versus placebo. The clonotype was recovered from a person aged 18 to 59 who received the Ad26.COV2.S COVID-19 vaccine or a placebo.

CDR3 sequence: CASRPQGAPNTEAFF. CDR3 in DNA: TGTGCCAGCAGACCACAGGGGGCCCCTAACACTGAAGCTTTCTTT. The rearrangement links TRBV7-9 to TRBJ1-1, with 9 nucleotides matching TRBD1. V lost 6 bases to trimming and J lost 2 bases; unmatched junction nucleotides: 7. This CDR3 region has 15 residues. Germline V lookup: CDR1 SEHNR, CDR2 FQNEAQ (reference sequence).